The entry that follows covers one T cell receptor (beta chain) sequence. Clones were sequenced by immunoSEQ multiplex PCR, and TCRdb holds only the in-frame ones, with some missing. The sample carries tens of thousands of clones, roughly 94% recorded once. The CDR3 is 13 amino acids. The V segment lost 4 bases and the J segment 4 bases; nucleotides outside the gene matches: 4. The V gene's germline CDR1 is MRHNA and CDR2 SNTAGT. The data are from a study of T cell changes during pregnancy in multiple sclerosis. Sequences were derived from peripheral blood, sampled before pregnancy. The chain couples TRBV6-4 to TRBJ2-7; 7 bases fit TRBD1. The receptor was derived from a female donor with multiple sclerosis, enrolled in a pregnancy study. This chain's CDR3 is CASSGEGAYEQYF. CDR3 DNA: TGTGCCAGCAGTGGTGAGGGGGCTTACGAGCAGTACTTC.